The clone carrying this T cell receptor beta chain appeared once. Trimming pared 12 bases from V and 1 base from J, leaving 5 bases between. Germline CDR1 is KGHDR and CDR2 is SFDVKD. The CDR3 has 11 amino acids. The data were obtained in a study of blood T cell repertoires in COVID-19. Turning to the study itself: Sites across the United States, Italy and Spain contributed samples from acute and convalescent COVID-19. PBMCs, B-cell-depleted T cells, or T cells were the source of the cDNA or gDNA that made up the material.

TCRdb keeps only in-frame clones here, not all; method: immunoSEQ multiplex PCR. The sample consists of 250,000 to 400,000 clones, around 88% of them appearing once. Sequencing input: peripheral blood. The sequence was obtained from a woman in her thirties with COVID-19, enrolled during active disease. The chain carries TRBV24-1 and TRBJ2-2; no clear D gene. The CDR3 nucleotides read TGTGCCCCTTTGAACACCGGGGAGCTGTTTTTT. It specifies CAPLNTGELFF.